This T cell receptor beta chain was recovered during a study of T cell responses to AZD1222 COVID-19 vaccine. Study outcomes and limitations: Donors, mostly white British, included more females; clonal diversity was possibly underestimated.

Per germline, CDR1 ENHRY and CDR2 SYGVKD. This CDR3 is built from 15 residues. V dropped 3 bases and J dropped 5 bases, with 16 bases sitting between them. Sequenced by immunoSEQ multiplex PCR; TCRdb stores in-frame clones only, minus some. Its clone listing holds over 130,000 clones. On this clone: As yet, its antigen is unknown.

This TCR was sampled from an adult in good health. The chain combines TRBV10-3 with TRBJ1-2; weak D call: TRBD1 (6 bases). The specimen sequenced was peripheral blood. CDR3: CAISDGTSRGYGYTF. The DNA of the CDR3 is TGTGCCATCAGTGACGGGACAAGCCGCGGATATGGCTACACCTTC.